These T cell receptor beta chains were read from a single sample in a study of T cells in Graves' hyperthyroidism and ophthalmopathy. TCRdb analysed the multiplex PCR reads with MiXCR anew, one entry per CDR3 protein. The top ten hold over 25% of the sample, which has around 260,000 distinct CDR3 sequences, less than 30% seen once. Material: blood. The receptors were sampled from a man aged 40-49 years with Graves' hyperthyroidism that later progressed to Graves' ophthalmopathy. The CDR3 runs from the conserved cysteine through the conserved F or W. D genes are given only for firm matches. A clone size is listed for some rows: how often the clone was seen (once, few, many), or a class if it is expanded.

d_call,clone_size,v_call,j_call,cdr3_nt,cdr3_aa
TRBD1,many,TRBV10-3,TRBJ2-5,TGTGCCATCAGTGGCGGGACAGGGGGCGAGGAGACCCAGTACTTC,CAISGGTGGEETQYF
NA,many,TRBV9,TRBJ1-3,TGTGCCAGCAGCGTAGGACAGAATTATGGAAACACCATATATTTT,CASSVGQNYGNTIYF
TRBD2,many,TRBV19,TRBJ2-7,TGTGCCAGTAGTCCCCGGACTAGCGGGAGCCACGAGCAGTACTTC,CASSPRTSGSHEQYF
NA,many,TRBV28,TRBJ1-2,TGTGCCAGCACCATCGGGGCGACTACCAACTATGGCTACACCTTC,CASTIGATTNYGYTF
NA,NA,TRBV3-1,TRBJ1-1,TGTGCCAGCAGCTCCCCGGGAGGGGTCGGGACTTTCTTT,CASSSPGGVGTFF
NA,many,TRBV3-1,TRBJ1-1,TGTGCCAGCAGCCAACCCGGTACTGAAGCTTTCTTT,CASSQPGTEAFF
TRBD2,NA,TRBV6-2/TRBV6-3,TRBJ2-7,TGTGCCAGACCTATCCGGTTGAGCGGGAGGGTGTCCTACGAGCAGTACTTC,CARPIRLSGRVSYEQYF
NA,many,TRBV19,TRBJ2-5,TGTGCCAGTAGTATTTCGGGCTTGAGCCAAGAGACCCAGTACTTC,CASSISGLSQETQYF
TRBD1,many,TRBV12-3/TRBV12-4,TRBJ2-7,TGTGCCAGCAGTTTTCGGGGATCCGGGACAGCCGACTACGAGCAGTACTTC,CASSFRGSGTADYEQYF
NA,many,TRBV5-5,TRBJ2-5,TGTGCCAGCAGCTATGGTATTCTTGAGACCCAGTACTTC,CASSYGILETQYF
NA,many,TRBV28,TRBJ1-1,TGTGCCAGCAGTTTTGGGGCAGTCCTGAACACTGAAGCTTTCTTT,CASSFGAVLNTEAFF
NA,many,TRBV30,TRBJ2-7,TGTGCCTGGAGTGTAGGTGGCTTCCCACAGTACGAGCAGTACTTC,CAWSVGGFPQYEQYF
TRBD1,many,TRBV12-3/TRBV12-4,TRBJ1-2,TGTGCCAGCAGGACAGGGACTCCCTATGGCTACACCTTC,CASRTGTPYGYTF
NA,many,TRBV20-1,TRBJ2-7,TGCAGTGCTAGGGCCGGCCCCTACGAGCAGTACTTC,CSARAGPYEQYF
NA,NA,TRBV6-5,TRBJ1-1,TGTGCCAGCAGTTACTCGGCCAGGGGAGGGTGGAACACTGAAGCTTTCTTT,CASSYSARGGWNTEAFF
NA,many,TRBV27,TRBJ1-2,TGTGCCAGCAGTTCGACCGGCTATGGCTACACCTTC,CASSSTGYGYTF
NA,many,TRBV3-1,TRBJ1-1,TGTGCCAGCAGCCAGGATCGACGGGAGCCTCGAGCTTTCTTT,CASSQDRREPRAFF
NA,many,TRBV13,TRBJ1-1,TGTGCCAGCAGCGAATACACCGGTTTAAGGACTGAAGCTTTCTTT,CASSEYTGLRTEAFF
NA,many,TRBV11-2,TRBJ1-5,TGTGCCAGCAGCTTATGGCTCGATCAGCCCCAGCATTTT,CASSLWLDQPQHF
NA,NA,TRBV6-1,TRBJ2-2,TGTGCCAGCAGCTCCCGAAACAGGGAGATCGGGGAGCTGTTTTTT,CASSSRNREIGELFF
NA,many,TRBV11-2,TRBJ1-6,TGTGCCAGCAGCGCGAATTCACCCCTCCACTTT,CASSANSPLHF
NA,many,TRBV2,TRBJ1-2,TGTGCCAGCCATCGAGACAGTAACTATGGCTACACCTTC,CASHRDSNYGYTF
TRBD2,NA,TRBV27,TRBJ2-5,TGTGCCAGCAGTTTTTTTTCGGGAGGGCCAGAGACCCAGTACTTC,CASSFFSGGPETQYF
NA,many,TRBV7-8,TRBJ2-2,TGTGCCAGCAGCTTAGCGTTAATGAACACCGGGGAGCTGTTTTTT,CASSLALMNTGELFF
TRBD2,NA,TRBV20-1,TRBJ2-7,TGCAGTGCCCCGACTAGCGGGCGATACGAGCAGTACTTC,CSAPTSGRYEQYF
NA,many,TRBV7-2,TRBJ1-6,TGTGCCAGCAGCACACAGGGTTATGGGACCCTCCACTTT,CASSTQGYGTLHF
TRBD2,NA,TRBV12-3/TRBV12-4,TRBJ2-5,TGTGCCAGCACCGCCTTTGACCAGCGGGGACAAGAGACCCAGTACTTC,CASTAFDQRGQETQYF